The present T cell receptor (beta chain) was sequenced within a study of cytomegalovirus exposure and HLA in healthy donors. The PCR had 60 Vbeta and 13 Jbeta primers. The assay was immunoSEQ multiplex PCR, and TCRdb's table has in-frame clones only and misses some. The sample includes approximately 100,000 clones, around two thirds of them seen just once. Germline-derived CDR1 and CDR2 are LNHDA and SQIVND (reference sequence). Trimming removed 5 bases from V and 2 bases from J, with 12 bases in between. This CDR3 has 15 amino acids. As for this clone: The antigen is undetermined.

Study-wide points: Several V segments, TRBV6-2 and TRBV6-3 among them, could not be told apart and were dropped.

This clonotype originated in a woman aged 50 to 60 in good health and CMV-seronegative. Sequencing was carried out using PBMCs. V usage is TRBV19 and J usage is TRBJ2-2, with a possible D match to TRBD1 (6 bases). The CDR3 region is CASSSGTYNTGELFF. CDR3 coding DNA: TGTGCCAGTAGTTCCGGGACATATAACACCGGGGAGCTGTTTTTT.